Below, 28 T cell receptor beta chains from the same sample are listed, as sequenced in a study of cytomegalovirus exposure and HLA in healthy donors. Both 60 Vbeta primers and 13 Jbeta primers went into the PCR. TCRdb keeps only in-frame clones here, not all; method: immunoSEQ multiplex PCR. The data hold around 150,000 clones, with around 88% observed a single time. Sequencing input: PBMCs. The origin of the receptors is a young woman in good health and CMV-seronegative.

In regard to this clone: A single base is all that separates this from a far larger clone, so a read error is likely. The chain couples TRBV7-9 to TRBJ2-1; a possible D gene is TRBD1 (5 bases). The V end was cut by 4 bases, the J end by 0 bases, with 7 bases between. CDR3 length: 14 residues. In germline, CDR1 is SEHNR, CDR2 FQNEAQ (reference sequence). The CDR3 DNA sequence: TGTGCCAGCAGCTCTGACAGCTCCTACAATGAGCAGTTCTTC. Translating gives CASSSDSSYNEQFF.

The V gene is TRBV19, the J gene TRBJ1-5; the D gene is possibly TRBD1 (6 bases). Trimming removed 3 bases at V and 6 bases at J, with 6 bases between. Germline assignment: CDR1 LNHDA and CDR2 SQIVND (reference sequence). There are 12 residues in the CDR3. CDR3 in DNA: TGTGCCAGTAGTATGGGGGCTCAGCCCCAGCATTTT. Protein product: CASSMGAQPQHF.

J is TRBJ1-1 and V is TRBV10-3; D is possibly TRBD1 (6 bases). The V and J ends lost 10 bases and 1 base respectively, with 28 bases between them. Germline V gene lookup returns CDR1 ENHRY and CDR2 SYGVKD. This CDR3 is 18 amino acids long. As DNA, the CDR3 is TGTGCCACAAAACCGAAAGGGGGAAGCCCAGAACGGAACACTGAAGCTTTCTTT. This encodes CATKPKGGSPERNTEAFF.

The chain links TRBV2 to TRBJ2-3; D remains ambiguous. V was shortened by 3 bases and J by 1 base, with 5 bases between the two germline ends. Germline CDR1 and CDR2: SNHLY and FYNNEI. The CDR3 spans 13 residues. The CDR3 is CASSDQGTDTQYF. DNA of the CDR3: TGTGCCAGCAGTGACCAGGGCACAGATACGCAGTATTTT.

The chain joins TRBV27 to TRBJ1-1; 8 bases map to TRBD1. In germline, CDR1 is MNHEY, CDR2 SMNVEV (reference sequence). The CDR3 has 15 residues. Trimming cost V 5 bases and J 1 base; bases outside gene matches: 6. Written as DNA, the CDR3 is TGTGCCAGCAGTAGCGGACAGGGACGGAACACTGAAGCTTTCTTT. Protein sequence: CASSSGQGRNTEAFF.

V and J are TRBV4-1 and TRBJ2-5, with TRBD1 identical over 7 bases. Germline trimming cut 1 base from V and 4 bases from J; bases unmatched to any gene: 12. Germline V gene sequence: CDR1 MGHRA, CDR2 YSYEKL. The CDR3 contains 17 residues. The CDR3 bases are TGCGCCAGCAGCCAAGGCTCCGGGACAGACAACTCAGAGACCCAGTACTTC. It encodes CASSQGSGTDNSETQYF.

The V and J genes are TRBV5-1 and TRBJ2-1, with 10 bases identical to TRBD2. The V and J ends lost 5 bases and 0 bases, in that order; junction bases with no gene match: 5. The CDR3 has 16 amino acids. Germline assignment: CDR1 SGHRS and CDR2 YFSETQ. The chain's CDR3 is CASSRIAGGSYNEQFF. The CDR3 nucleotides are TGCGCCAGCAGTCGAATAGCGGGGGGCTCCTACAATGAGCAGTTCTTC.

The chain links TRBV5-4 to TRBJ2-1; D is perhaps TRBD2 (6 bases). This CDR3 comprises 15 residues. V was clipped by 0 bases and J by 8 bases, with 15 bases between them. Germline-derived CDR1 and CDR2 are SGHNT and YYREEE (reference sequence). The CDR3 protein is CASSLVTSSFDEQFF. The CDR3 coding sequence is TGTGCCAGCAGCTTGGTTACTAGCAGTTTCGATGAGCAGTTCTTC.

This chain joins TRBV7-9 and TRBJ2-5; 8 positions match TRBD2. The V and J ends lost 7 bases and 9 bases, in that order; junction bases with no gene match: 13. Per the germline V gene, CDR1 is SEHNR and CDR2 is FQNEAQ (reference sequence). The CDR3 length is 14 residues. CDR3 region: CASKDTGLGGAQYF. CDR3 DNA sequence: TGTGCCAGCAAAGACACCGGACTCGGGGGGGCCCAGTACTTC.

This chain uses TRBV5-1 with TRBJ2-3; 11 bases map to TRBD2. Trimming cost V 4 bases and J 2 bases; bases outside gene matches: 3. This CDR3 contains 15 residues. CDR1 is SGHRS and CDR2 is YFSETQ in the germline V gene. Here the CDR3 DNA reads TGCGCCAGCAGCCCACTAGCGGGAGACACAGATACGCAGTATTTT. It encodes CASSPLAGDTDTQYF.

The chain combines TRBV5-1 with TRBJ1-2, with D tentatively TRBD1 (5 bases). The CDR3 has 15 residues. The germline V gene has CDR1 SGHRS and CDR2 YFSETQ. The germline V and J ends were trimmed by 4 bases and 4 bases, with 17 bases remaining between them. CDR3 amino acids: CASSGGTFTPYGYTF. The CDR3 DNA is TGCGCCAGCAGCGGGGGGACCTTTACCCCCTATGGCTACACCTTC. The variable domain in full, completed from reference TRBV5-1 and TRBJ1-2, reads KAGVTQTPRYLIKTRGQQVTLSCSPISGHRSVSWYQQTPGQGLQFLFEYFSETQRNKGNFPGRFSGRQFSNSRSEMNVSTLELGDSALYLCASSGGTFTPYGYTFGSGTRLTVV.

The chain is built from TRBV6-5 and TRBJ1-2; a weak D match, TRBD1 (6 bases). The CDR3 runs 14 residues. V was pared by 11 bases and J by 6 bases, with 22 bases between. The V gene's germline CDR1 is MNHEY and CDR2 SVGAGI. In nucleotides, the CDR3 is TGTGCCTCGGGGGGGCAGCAAAACAGGCATGGCTACACCTTC. This encodes CASGGQQNRHGYTF.

This chain connects TRBV13 to TRBJ2-7; tentative D call: TRBD1 (5 bases). The J call may be faulty, since TRBJ2-5 better matches the DNA end. CDR1 and CDR2 from the germline V gene are PRHDT and FYEKMQ (reference sequence). This CDR3 is 14 amino acids long. The CDR3 protein is CASSLWFREETQYF. DNA for the CDR3: TGTGCCAGCAGCTTATGGTTCAGGGAAGAGACCCAGTACTTC.

The V and J genes are TRBV6-5 and TRBJ2-7, with 9 bases lining up with TRBD2. Germline assignment: CDR1 MNHEY and CDR2 SVGAGI. With 0 bases clipped from V and 5 bases from J, the junction kept 5 bases outside the gene matches. This CDR3 spans 15 amino acids. The CDR3 loop is CASSYSGGGEDEQYF. In DNA, the CDR3 is TGTGCCAGCAGTTACTCGGGCGGGGGGGAAGACGAGCAGTACTTC.

The CDR3 DNA follows: TGTGCCAGCAGTCCTCCGGGACAGGGATCGAAAGGCTACACCTTC. Amino acids: CASSPPGQGSKGYTF. The genes are TRBV6-5 and TRBJ1-2; 9 nucleotides line up with TRBD1. Looked up from germline, CDR1 is MNHEY and CDR2 is SVGAGI. The CDR3 covers 15 residues. With 5 bases clipped from V and 8 bases from J, the junction kept 12 bases outside the gene matches.

The CDR3 DNA sequence: TGTGCCAGCTCACCACCCGACACTGAAGCTTTCTTT. Translating it yields CASSPPDTEAFF. The gene calls are TRBV18 and TRBJ1-1; no definite D call. Per the germline V gene, CDR1 is KGHSH and CDR2 is LQKENI. The CDR3 is 12 residues long. The V and J ends lost 0 bases and 3 bases respectively, with 2 bases between them.

The rearrangement links TRBV2 to TRBJ1-1, with no clear D. V dropped 3 bases and J dropped 0 bases, with 5 bases sitting between them. The CDR3 length is 13 residues. Germline assignment: CDR1 SNHLY and CDR2 FYNNEI. CDR3 in amino acids: CASSDGLNTEAFF. Written as DNA, the CDR3 is TGTGCCAGCAGTGACGGTTTGAACACTGAAGCTTTCTTT. Full variable domain (missing parts from reference TRBV2 and TRBJ1-1): EPEVTQTPSHQVTQMGQEVILRCVPISNHLYFYWYRQILGQKVEFLVSFYNNEISEKSEIFDDQFSVERPDGSNFTLKIRSTKLEDSAMYFCASSDGLNTEAFFGQGTRLTVV.

Note on this clone: The junction departs from germline at one end; a sequencing error may be responsible. CDR3 nucleotide sequence: TGTGCCAGCAGCAGGGACTGGAACAATGAGCAGCTCTTC. This encodes CASSRDWNNEQLF. The chain has TRBV6-4 and TRBJ2-1; the D gene is possibly TRBD2 (6 bases). Germline V gene lookup returns CDR1 MRHNA and CDR2 SNTAGT. CDR3 length equals 13 residues.

This clone has just a few counts. CDR3 sequence: CASSQDVQGGEQYF. The CDR3 region has the DNA TGCGCCAGCAGCCAAGACGTGCAGGGAGGCGAGCAGTACTTC. The rearrangement uses TRBV4-1 and TRBJ2-7, with TRBD2 as a possible D gene (6 bases). V dropped 0 bases and J dropped 6 bases, with 12 bases sitting between them. Per germline, CDR1 MGHRA and CDR2 YSYEKL. The CDR3 covers 14 residues.

The chain links TRBV5-5 to TRBJ1-1; TRBD1 is a possible D gene (5 bases). The CDR3 extends over 14 amino acids. V was pared by 1 base and J by 1 base, with 8 bases between. Germline V lookup: CDR1 SGHKS, CDR2 YYEKEE (reference sequence). The CDR3 nucleotides read TGTGCCAGCAGCTTGTCGCAGGGGAACACTGAAGCTTTCTTT. Translated: CASSLSQGNTEAFF.

The chain is built from TRBV18 and TRBJ1-1; D remains ambiguous. V gave up 4 bases and J gave up 6 bases, with 6 bases separating them. The germline V gene has CDR1 KGHSH and CDR2 LQKENI. CDR3 length: 11 residues. This chain's CDR3 is CASSHEAEAFF. The CDR3 coding sequence is TGTGCCAGCTCACACGAGGCTGAAGCTTTCTTT.

This clone has just a few counts. This chain uses TRBV5-5 with TRBJ2-6; 10 bases are shared with TRBD2. The CDR3 consists of 17 residues. J lost 3 bases, V lost 7 bases, and 10 bases had no gene match. The V gene's germline CDR1 is SGHKS and CDR2 YYEKEE (reference sequence). The CDR3 reads CASVPSGGALGANVLTF. CDR3 sequence (DNA): TGTGCCAGCGTCCCCAGCGGGGGGGCCCTTGGGGCCAACGTCCTGACTTTC.

This clone was seen only a few times. The V and J genes are TRBV4-1 and TRBJ2-2; no clear D gene. This CDR3 contains 14 residues. The germline V gene has CDR1 MGHRA and CDR2 YSYEKL. The V and J ends lost 6 bases and 5 bases respectively, with 13 bases between them. Written as DNA, the CDR3 is TGCGCCAGCAGTCATTTTAGAGGTACCGGGGAGCTGTTTTTT. It is translated as CASSHFRGTGELFF.

The CDR3 sequence: CASSDWGQFSYNSPLHF. Here the CDR3 DNA reads TGTGCCAGCAGTGACTGGGGACAATTCTCCTATAATTCACCCCTCCACTTT. The chain links TRBV6-4 to TRBJ1-6; possible D gene TRBD1, 6 bases. V lost 1 base to trimming and J lost 0 bases, with 10 bases between them. The CDR3 extends over 17 amino acids. The germline V gene has CDR1 MRHNA and CDR2 SNTAGT.

The V gene is TRBV15, the J gene TRBJ2-2, with D tentatively TRBD2 (5 bases). Trimming took 0 bases from V and 6 from J, leaving 17 bases between them. The germline V gene has CDR1 LNHNV and CDR2 YYDKDF (reference sequence). CDR3 size: 17 residues. CDR3 loop: CATSRDFRGNPPGELFF. The CDR3 coding sequence is TGTGCCACCAGCAGAGATTTTAGAGGGAATCCCCCCGGGGAGCTGTTTTTT.

The rearrangement uses TRBV27 and TRBJ2-7, with D perhaps TRBD2 (6 bases). Looked up from germline, CDR1 is MNHEY and CDR2 is SMNVEV (reference sequence). The ends were cut back, 6 bases at V and 2 bases at J, with 17 bases in the middle. The CDR3 is 15 residues long. The CDR3 DNA reads as TGTGCCAGCAGGCGAACCGGGACTGTTGCCTACGAGCAGTACTTC. Amino acid sequence: CASRRTGTVAYEQYF.

The chain employs TRBV6-6 and TRBJ2-7; a weak D match, TRBD2 (6 bases). There are 15 residues in the CDR3. Trimming cost V 5 bases and J 2 bases, with 16 bases left between them. Germline values: CDR1 MNHNY, CDR2 SVGAGI (reference sequence). The CDR3 region is CASSLKYGGAYEQYF. The CDR3 region has the DNA TGTGCCAGCAGTCTGAAGTACGGAGGGGCCTACGAGCAGTACTTC.

This sequence joins TRBV20-1 and TRBJ2-5; D remains unclear. Looked up from germline, CDR1 is DFQATT and CDR2 is SNEGSKA (reference sequence). V was pared by 3 bases and J by 5 bases, with 4 bases between. This CDR3 contains 10 residues. CDR3 in amino acids: CSASEETQYF. The DNA for the CDR3 is TGCAGTGCTAGCGAGGAGACCCAGTACTTC.